The clone carrying this T cell receptor (beta chain) was detected once. This sample is part of a study of OX40 agonist ivuxolimab in advanced cancers. V was trimmed by 0 bases and J by 4 bases, leaving 19 bases between them. This CDR3 is built from 17 residues. CDR1 is SGDLS, CDR2 YYNGEE, per germline. Assay used: immunoSEQ multiplex PCR; TCRdb lists only in-frame clones, some missing. Among 10,000 to 13,000 clones listed, over 70% were seen once. This rearrangement joins TRBV9 to TRBJ1-1; TRBD1 might be the D (6 bases). This sequence was found in an adult with an advanced solid tumor such as melanoma, head and neck, liver or kidney cancer. The specimen comprised CD4+ or CD8+ T cells sorted from blood, sampled in a trial of the OX40 agonist ivuxolimab. The CDR3 DNA reads TGTGCCAGCAGCGTAGAGGGGATAGGGGGTGCGAGCACTGAAGCTTTCTTT. Translated, it gives CASSVEGIGGASTEAFF.